This TCR beta chain derives from a study of vaccination effects on CD4 cells after COVID-19. Method: immunoSEQ multiplex PCR; TCRdb's copy keeps in-frame clones and lacks some. The table has approximately 40,000 clones, roughly two thirds seen once. Germline V lookup: CDR1 SGHTA, CDR2 FQGTGA. V was cut by 3 bases and J by 1 base, with 11 bases left in between. The CDR3 covers 15 residues. Study results and caveats: Marked contraction was observed in infection-induced and vaccine-induced clones late after vaccination.

As to this clone: Antigen: not known.

Sequencing was preceded by expansion of antigen-specific CD4+ T cells with viral peptide pools in the ViraFEST assay. Isolating CD4+ T cells followed approximately ten days of culture. Nucleocapsid antibodies stayed negative before and after vaccination, showing no earlier SARS-CoV-2 infection. Peptides at 10 ug/ml and IL-2 at 10 IU/ml were added to some 2 million PBMC per well. A half-medium replacement with IL-2 medium was carried out on days 3 and 7. The specimen was CD4+ T cells from PBMCs cultured with SARS-CoV-2 spike peptides, collected before COVID-19 vaccination. The origin of this receptor is a human donor who received a COVID-19 vaccine. This chain connects TRBV7-3 to TRBJ2-3; TRBD2 is a possible D gene (6 bases). DNA for the CDR3: TGTGCCAGCAGCTTTGCCGGAGGGGGCACAGATACGCAGTATTTT. It yields the protein CASSFAGGGTDTQYF.